This T cell receptor beta chain emerged from a study of patients and donors after allogeneic stem cell transplantation. This clonotype was observed a few times. MiXCR, applied by TCRdb to the RT-PCR reads, yields one record per CDR3 protein. The profile shows approximately 250,000 distinct CDR3 sequences, approximately 14% of them singletons. The V end lost 5 bases, the J end lost 2 bases, and 10 bases lay between the germline ends. The germline V gene encodes CDR1 LGHDT and CDR2 YNNKEL (reference sequence). This CDR3 contains 14 residues. The material sequenced was blood, either unsorted or a sorted T cell fraction (not recorded which). The source is a human donor who was either an allogeneic HSCT recipient or a stem cell or donor lymphocyte infusion donor (not recorded which). It is not recorded whose cells these are; they may come from a transplant donor. This chain connects TRBV3-1 to TRBJ2-1, with D possibly being TRBD1 (5 bases). The CDR3 DNA reads TGTGCCAGCAGCGGGGCGGCAGCCTACAATGAGCAGTTCTTC. It encodes CASSGAAAYNEQFF.